The 10 T cell receptor beta chains reported below all come from one sample, sequenced in a study of T cells in localized non-small cell lung cancer. Clones were read by immunoSEQ multiplex PCR, and TCRdb kept only the in-frame ones, dropping some. The sample lists some 38,000 clones, about 92% occurring once. The sequencing here drew on peripheral blood, taken before any cancer treatment. All receptors come from a female donor older than 55 with stage I lung adenocarcinoma.

The genes are TRBV5-1 and TRBJ2-2; 10 bases align to TRBD1. The CDR3 has 16 amino acids. Per the germline V gene, CDR1 is SGHRS and CDR2 is YFSETQ. Germline trimming cut 1 base from V and 4 bases from J; bases unmatched to any gene: 4. CDR3 sequence (DNA): TGCGCCAGCAGCTTGCGGACAGGGGGGATCACCGGGGAGCTGTTTTTT. Encoded protein: CASSLRTGGITGELFF. Combining the CDR3 with reference TRBV5-1 and TRBJ2-2 gives the whole variable domain KAGVTQTPRYLIKTRGQQVTLSCSPISGHRSVSWYQQTPGQGLQFLFEYFSETQRNKGNFPGRFSGRQFSNSRSEMNVSTLELGDSALYLCASSLRTGGITGELFFGEGSRLTVL.

This clone was recorded a few times. The chain carries TRBV18 and TRBJ1-1; TRBD1 agrees at 11 bases. With V trimmed by 3 bases and J by 6 bases, 3 bases remained unmatched. This CDR3 has 14 amino acids. In germline, CDR1 is KGHSH, CDR2 LQKENI. In nucleotides, the CDR3 is TGTGCCAGCTCACCGGGACAGGGGGGGCCTGAAGCTTTCTTT. It encodes CASSPGQGGPEAFF.

This clone came up a few times. This sequence joins TRBV25-1 and TRBJ1-2; D perhaps matches TRBD1 (5 bases). This CDR3 has 18 residues. Germline values: CDR1 MGHDK, CDR2 SYGVNS. V was pared by 0 bases and J by 3 bases, with 20 bases between. CDR3 coding DNA: TGTGCCAGCAGTGAATATGGAGCGCGGGGAGGGGAAGACTATGGCTACACCTTC. Translated, it gives CASSEYGARGGEDYGYTF.

V usage is TRBV6-1 and J usage is TRBJ2-1; D call uncertain. Germline assignment: CDR1 MNHNS and CDR2 SASEGT. Between the trimmed V and J ends, which lost 0 bases and 9 bases, there was a span of 6 bases. The CDR3 loop spans 12 amino acids. The CDR3 loop is CASSEAPSEQFF. The CDR3 DNA is TGTGCCAGCAGTGAAGCGCCCAGTGAGCAGTTCTTC.

V and J are TRBV28 and TRBJ1-2; 9 bases agree with TRBD1. V shed 10 bases, J shed 5 bases, and the junction held 14 bases outside the gene matches. The germline gives CDR1 MDHEN, CDR2 SYDVKM. The CDR3 contains 15 residues. CDR3 DNA: TGTGCCATACACAGGGGGCTTGGGAGGGTTTATGGCTACACCTTC. As protein: CAIHRGLGRVYGYTF.

This chain connects TRBV29-1 to TRBJ1-5, with 7 bases lining up with TRBD1. Germline assignment: CDR1 SQVTM and CDR2 ANQGSEA. V shed 6 bases and J 3 bases; nucleotides not matched to a gene: 5. The CDR3 covers 13 residues. For the CDR3, the DNA is TGCAGCGTCATGACAGGGATCAATCAGCCCCAGCATTTT. The encoded protein is CSVMTGINQPQHF.

V gene TRBV11-2 combines with J gene TRBJ2-7, with D hard to call. The CDR3 has 15 amino acids. The V end lost 1 base, the J end lost 3 bases, and 13 bases lay between the germline ends. Germline V gene lookup returns CDR1 SGHAT and CDR2 FQNNGV. The CDR3 reads CASSLGPGNYYEQYF. The CDR3 nucleotides read TGTGCCAGCAGCTTAGGTCCCGGCAACTACTACGAGCAGTACTTC.

The chain recombines TRBV5-4 with TRBJ2-7; D remains unclear. This CDR3 comprises 15 residues. The germline V and J ends were trimmed by 0 bases and 2 bases, with 12 bases remaining between them. The germline CDR1 and CDR2 sequences are SGHNT and YYREEE (reference sequence). CDR3 DNA: TGTGCCAGCAGCTTGGCGTCTGCGAGTACCTACGAGCAGTACTTC. Residues: CASSLASASTYEQYF.

This chain connects TRBV11-2 to TRBJ1-3; D remains unclear. Germline V gene sequence: CDR1 SGHAT, CDR2 FQNNGV. Trimming removed 3 bases at V and 2 bases at J, with 17 bases between. This CDR3 is 17 amino acids long. The CDR3 is CASSLGRYGGAGNTIYF. Here the CDR3 DNA reads TGTGCCAGCAGCTTGGGCAGGTATGGAGGCGCTGGAAACACCATATATTTT. The full variable domain, its missing parts supplied by reference TRBV11-2 and TRBJ1-3, is EAGVAQSPRYKIIEKRQSVAFWCNPISGHATLYWYQQILGQGPKLLIQFQNNGVVDDSQLPKDRFSAERLKGVDSTLKIQPAKLEDSAVYLCASSLGRYGGAGNTIYFGEGSWLTVV.

The chain recombines TRBV11-3 with TRBJ2-3, with 9 bases that match TRBD2. The V gene's germline CDR1 is SGHNT and CDR2 YENEEA. The CDR3 length is 16 residues. V gave up 5 bases and J gave up 7 bases; unmatched junction bases: 13. The CDR3 region has the DNA TGTGCCAGCAGCCCCTTATCTAGCGGGGCCGCCCATACGCAGTATTTT. This gives the protein CASSPLSSGAAHTQYF.